Each of the 21 T cell receptor beta chains below was sequenced from the same sample in a study of T-cell reconstitution after alpha-beta-depleted transplantation in children. This sample's TCRbeta library carried unique molecular identifier barcodes. TCRdb ran MiXCR on the PCR reads and lists one entry per CDR3 protein. In the table there are 130,000 to 150,000 distinct CDR3 sequences, roughly 8.8% of which are singletons. The sample consisted of PBMCs, mostly from graft donor cells, taken 180 days after TCRalphabeta/CD19-depleted stem cell transplant. All receptors come from a female patient between 2 and 15 years old who had a stem cell transplant for congenital amegakaryocytic thrombocytopenia, so the T cells may come from the graft donor.

This clonotype was found many times. The gene calls are TRBV28 and TRBJ2-3; D might be TRBD2 (5 bases). Trimming took off 6 bases at V and 5 bases at J, with 21 bases between the two ends. Looked up from germline, CDR1 is MDHEN and CDR2 is SYDVKM. The CDR3 is 16 amino acids. The CDR3 DNA sequence: TGTGCCAGCAGACCCCGACTAACCCCTAGTTTAGATACGCAGTATTTT. Translated, it gives CASRPRLTPSLDTQYF.

This clonotype has ten or more counts. The CDR3 here is CSVEKTGATEAFF. As DNA, the CDR3 is TGCAGCGTTGAAAAGACAGGGGCCACTGAAGCTTTCTTT. The rearrangement uses TRBV29-1 and TRBJ1-1, with 8 nucleotides matching TRBD1. The J segment lost 4 bases and the V segment lost 2 bases, leaving 3 bases of the junction unmatched. The CDR3 extends over 13 amino acids. The V gene's germline CDR1 is SQVTM and CDR2 ANQGSEA.

This chain joins TRBV12-3 or TRBV12-4 and TRBJ1-5; D not certain. Deletions cut 0 bases from V and 6 bases from J, with 6 bases between. This CDR3 has 13 amino acids. CDR3 in DNA: TGTGCCAGCAGTTTAGCCCTCGGTCAGCCCCAGCATTTT. This codes for CASSLALGQPQHF.

Ten or more counts support this clonotype. This chain joins TRBV20-1 and TRBJ2-1, with TRBD2 matching 8 bases. Germline CDR1 is DFQATT and CDR2 is SNEGSKA (reference sequence). This CDR3 is built from 14 residues. The V gene end was trimmed by 0 bases and the J gene end by 6 bases; junction bases not matched to a gene: 4. The DNA for the CDR3 is TGCAGTGCTAGAGATGTAGCGGGACTCAATGAGCAGTTCTTC. This sequence encodes CSARDVAGLNEQFF.

This clonotype was seen repeatedly, ten times or more. The V gene is TRBV5-1, the J gene TRBJ2-2; maybe TRBD2 (6 bases). V was trimmed by 6 bases and J by 3 bases, leaving 15 bases between them. The CDR3 covers 15 residues. Germline-derived CDR1 and CDR2 are SGHRS and YFSETQ. CDR3 residues: CASTLPWGDTGELFF. The CDR3 nucleotides are TGCGCCAGCACTCTCCCTTGGGGGGACACCGGGGAGCTGTTTTTT.

The chain joins TRBV6-6 to TRBJ2-1; possible D gene TRBD1, 6 bases. There are 13 residues in the CDR3. Looked up from germline, CDR1 is MNHNY and CDR2 is SVGAGI (reference sequence). V lost 1 base and J 6 bases, leaving 7 bases between the germline ends. CDR3 sequence (DNA): TGTGCCAGCAGTTACTGGGGGCTCAATGAGCAGTTCTTC. Translation gives CASSYWGLNEQFF.

The rearrangement joins TRBV12-3 or TRBV12-4 to TRBJ2-2, with D perhaps TRBD1 (6 bases). This CDR3 has 16 amino acids. V lost 2 bases to trimming and J lost 6 bases, with 16 bases between them. The CDR3: CASSLFRQVLPGELFF. The DNA of the CDR3 is TGTGCCAGCAGTTTATTTCGACAGGTCCTCCCCGGGGAGCTGTTTTTT.

This clonotype occurred many times. The V call is TRBV3-1, the J call TRBJ2-3; the D is unclear. The CDR3 is 14 residues long. V was cut by 5 bases and J by 3 bases, with 12 bases left in between. Germline lookup yields CDR1 LGHDT and CDR2 YNNKEL (reference sequence). CDR3 in amino acids: CASSSASNTDTQYF. The CDR3 coding sequence is TGTGCCAGCAGCTCCGCTTCAAATACAGATACGCAGTATTTT.

This clonotype was detected a few times. Here the CDR3 reads CASRRWDRGAYEQYF. The CDR3 nucleotides read TGTGCCAGCAGGAGATGGGACAGGGGTGCCTACGAGCAGTACTTC. V usage is TRBV28 and J usage is TRBJ2-7, with 10 bases matching TRBD1. The junction had 7 bases not matched to a gene; V was cut back by 6 bases and J by 2 bases. Germline V gene lookup returns CDR1 MDHEN and CDR2 SYDVKM. The CDR3 runs 15 residues.

This chain uses TRBV6-5 with TRBJ2-1; D perhaps matches TRBD1 (5 bases). Germline loops: CDR1 MNHEY, CDR2 SVGAGI. The CDR3 is made up of 13 amino acids. V lost 5 bases and J lost 12, with 17 bases in between. Here the CDR3 DNA reads TGTGCCAGCAGTAGGACACCGGTTGAGGTGCAGTTCTTC. Its translation: CASSRTPVEVQFF.

In this sample, this clonotype turned up many times. This chain connects TRBV19 to TRBJ2-5; 10 bases agree with TRBD1. Germline V gives CDR1 LNHDA, CDR2 SQIVND (reference sequence). The junction had 4 bases not matched to a gene; V was cut back by 4 bases and J by 2 bases. The CDR3 covers 15 residues. In nucleotides, the CDR3 is TGTGCCAGTAGTAATCGGGACAGGGGTCAAGAGACCCAGTACTTC. Translated, it gives CASSNRDRGQETQYF.

This clonotype occurred a few times. CDR3 residues: CASSPEGWREAFF. CDR3 DNA: TGTGCCAGCTCACCAGAAGGGTGGAGGGAAGCTTTCTTT. The chain carries TRBV18 and TRBJ1-1; D gene uncertain. Trimming took off 2 bases at V and 8 bases at J, with 12 bases between the two ends. The CDR3 consists of 13 residues. From germline, CDR1 is KGHSH and CDR2 LQKENI.

This clonotype was observed at least ten times. The gene calls are TRBV7-8 and TRBJ1-5; D uncertain. Per germline, CDR1 SGHVS and CDR2 FQNEAQ. The V end lost 5 bases, the J end lost 1 base, and 9 bases lay between the germline ends. This CDR3 region has 14 residues. The CDR3: CASSVVRSNQPQHF. The DNA of the CDR3 is TGTGCCAGCAGCGTAGTTAGGAGCAATCAGCCCCAGCATTTT.

This clonotype is termed medium-sized (0.01 to 0.1%). This chain joins TRBV13 and TRBJ1-1; D not certain. There are 16 residues in the CDR3. CDR1 PRHDT and CDR2 FYEKMQ come from the germline V gene (reference sequence). Trimming removed 5 bases at V and 2 bases at J, with 18 bases between. CDR3 nucleotides: TGTGCCAGCAGCGAGACCTATACGGGGATTAACACTGAAGCTTTCTTT. Translating it yields CASSETYTGINTEAFF.

V usage is TRBV28 and J usage is TRBJ2-7; D gene ambiguous. CDR3 length: 14 residues. V gave up 9 bases and J gave up 0 bases, with 15 bases separating them. Germline lookup yields CDR1 MDHEN and CDR2 SYDVKM. The CDR3 loop is CARGPGPPSYEQYF. The CDR3 nucleotides read TGTGCCAGGGGCCCCGGGCCCCCCTCCTACGAGCAGTACTTC.

This clonotype came up many times. The chain joins TRBV3-1 to TRBJ2-5; TRBD2 aligns across 7 bases. The CDR3 runs 12 residues. Germline lookup yields CDR1 LGHDT and CDR2 YNNKEL (reference sequence). V lost 2 bases, J lost 14 bases, and 8 bases stayed unmatched. CDR3 in amino acids: CASSQSGRPPYF. CDR3 DNA sequence: TGTGCCAGCAGCCAATCCGGGAGGCCCCCATACTTC.

The table lists this clonotype with a few counts. The chain links TRBV4-3 to TRBJ1-2; possible D gene TRBD1, 5 bases. Germline V CDR1 and CDR2: LGHNA, YSLEER. V lost 1 base to trimming and J lost 4 bases, with 10 bases between them. The CDR3 consists of 14 residues. As DNA, the CDR3 is TGCGCCAGCAGCCAAGCTGTGGGGACCTATGGCTACACCTTC. Translated: CASSQAVGTYGYTF.

In its sample, this clonotype was seen a few times. The DNA of the CDR3 is TGTGCCAGCAGGGGGAACACAGATACGCAGTATTTT. Residues: CASRGNTDTQYF. The J gene is TRBJ2-3, the V gene TRBV6-5, with no clear D. The CDR3 is made up of 12 amino acids. The V gene lost 6 bases and the J gene lost 2 bases, with 6 bases spanning the gap. The germline V gene has CDR1 MNHEY and CDR2 SVGAGI.

A few counts support this clonotype. The chain combines TRBV20-1 with TRBJ1-1; D gene unclear. Germline values: CDR1 DFQATT, CDR2 SNEGSKA (reference sequence). The CDR3 contains 12 residues. The CDR3 loop reads CRNGGPNTEAFF. CDR3 coding DNA: TGCAGAAACGGCGGACCGAACACTGAAGCTTTCTTT.

This clonotype was picked up many times. V is TRBV7-2 and J is TRBJ2-3; unclear D gene. The CDR3 has 14 residues. The V gene lost 0 bases and the J gene lost 1 base, with 5 bases spanning the gap. CDR1 and CDR2 (germline): SGHTA, FQGNSA. CDR3 nucleotides: TGTGCCAGCAGCTTAGCGGGTCGCACAGATACGCAGTATTTT. Its translation is CASSLAGRTDTQYF.

Ten or more counts support this clonotype. The V gene is TRBV20-1, the J gene TRBJ2-4; D remains unclear. Germline V CDR1 and CDR2: DFQATT, SNEGSKA (reference sequence). This CDR3 spans 15 amino acids. Trimming removed 0 bases from V and 1 base from J, with 10 bases in between. CDR3 in DNA: TGCAGTGCTAGAGATACGATTCTCGCCAAAAACATTCAGTACTTC. This encodes CSARDTILAKNIQYF.